A selection of T cell receptor beta chains follows, all from one sample in a study of blood T cell repertoires in COVID-19. Method: immunoSEQ multiplex PCR; TCRdb's copy keeps in-frame clones and lacks some. Among about 98,000 clones listed, 82% were seen once. Sequencing was carried out using peripheral blood. Source of these receptors: a man aged 65 to 79 with active or convalescent COVID-19. Both conserved end residues are part of each CDR3. The D gene is left open where the match is weak. Not every row has a clone size; where given, it reads once, few, many or a size class.

CDR3 protein	CDR3 DNA	clone size	V gene	J gene	D gene
CASRDSRPNSPLHF	TGCGCCAGCAGGGACAGTAGACCTAATTCACCCCTCCACTTT	-	TRBV10-2	TRBJ1-6	-
CATSREQGGVNEQFF	TGTGCCACCAGCAGAGAGCAGGGTGGGGTCAATGAGCAGTTCTTC	-	TRBV15	TRBJ2-1	-
CASSWGLEAAGATTDTQYF	TGTGCCAGCAGTTGGGGGTTGGAGGCAGCGGGGGCCACCACAGATACGCAGTATTTT	-	TRBV6-2/TRBV6-3	TRBJ2-3	TRBD2
CASSSGVGQPQHF	TGTGCCAGCAGTTCGGGGGTGGGTCAGCCCCAGCATTTT	-	TRBV7-3	TRBJ1-5	-
CASSPNPGDTQYF	TGTGCCAGCTCACCCAACCCGGGAGATACGCAGTATTTT	-	TRBV18	TRBJ2-3	-
CASSLDLGALREKLFF	TGTGCCAGCAGCTTAGATCTAGGGGCCCTTCGCGAAAAACTGTTTTTT	once	TRBV11-3	TRBJ1-4	-
CASSVASVPYEQYF	TGTGCCAGCAGCGTAGCTAGCGTCCCCTACGAGCAGTACTTC	-	TRBV7-8	TRBJ2-7	-
CASSPGTGNTGELFF	TGTGCCAGCAGTCCCGGGACAGGGAACACCGGGGAGCTGTTTTTT	-	TRBV6-5	TRBJ2-2	TRBD1
CASSLGTLQETQYF	TGCGCCAGCAGCTTGGGGACTCTTCAAGAGACCCAGTACTTC	-	TRBV5-1	TRBJ2-5	-
CASSLSPGGTSSPLHF	TGTGCCAGCAGTTTAAGCCCAGGGGGGACTTCCTCACCCCTCCACTTT	-	TRBV28	TRBJ1-6	TRBD1
CASSLAGGGPGELFF	TGTGCCAGCAGCTTGGCCGGGGGGGGGCCGGGCGAGCTGTTTTTT	-	TRBV5-4	TRBJ2-2	TRBD2
CASSLRLYTGELFF	TGTGCCAGCAGTTTACGGTTGTACACCGGGGAGCTGTTTTTT	-	TRBV6-5	TRBJ2-2	-
CASSKRLDSKETQYF	TGTGCCAGCAGTAAACGCTTGGACAGTAAAGAGACCCAGTACTTC	-	TRBV2	TRBJ2-5	-
CASSHPPTGSVGELFF	TGCGCCAGCAGCCACCCCCCGACAGGGTCGGTCGGGGAGCTGTTTTTT	once	TRBV4-3	TRBJ2-2	TRBD1